This T cell receptor beta chain was found in a study of response to subunit inactivated influenza vaccine. This clonotype was observed many times. MiXCR was run by TCRdb on the RT-PCR reads, yielding one entry per CDR3 protein. The repertoire holds hundreds of thousands of distinct CDR3 sequences, with around a sixth as singletons. Germline trimming cut 6 bases from V and 5 bases from J; bases unmatched to any gene: 11. This CDR3 spans 15 amino acids. This sequence was found in a middle-aged man who received an inactivated influenza vaccine. The chain couples TRBV12-3 or TRBV12-4 to TRBJ1-1; 8 nucleotides align to TRBD1. This material consisted of PBMCs from blood, taken 5 to 6 days after vaccination. The CDR3 nucleotides are TGTGCCAGCAGCCCGACCGGACAGGGAGAGACTGAAGCTTTCTTT. Translated: CASSPTGQGETEAFF.